A single sample gave rise to the 9 T cell receptor beta chains below, sequenced in a study of CXCR3-negative and CXCR3-positive naive CD8 T cells. Study findings and constraints: More hydrophobic TRB CDR3s were found in CXCR3-positive naive cells than in CXCR3-negative naive cells.

Through 5' RACE with UMI labels, the TRB cDNA libraries were prepared. TCRdb re-called the 5' RACE reads and catalogs CDR3 proteins one per entry, DNA excluded. This table lists around 160,000 distinct CDR3 sequences. The antigens of these receptors remain unknown. Sequenced input: naive CXCR3+ CD8+ T cells from blood. Subset noted: CD45RO-CCR7+CD27+CD95- naive CD8+ T cells expressing CXCR3 (TNR3+). The receptors derive from a human donor in good health. Some clones in this sample may be carry-over from other donors' samples.

V and J are TRBV28 and TRBJ2-3; the TRBD2 assignment by TCRdb is unverifiable without DNA. Germline-derived CDR1 and CDR2 are MDHEN and SYDVKM. The CDR3 is 16 amino acids. CDR3 protein: CASSLDERGGTDTQYF.

The chain couples TRBV10-3 to TRBJ2-2; the TCRdb call, TRBD1, lacks DNA for checking. The CDR3 runs to 16 residues. Germline CDR1 is ENHRY and CDR2 is SYGVKD. The CDR3 loop reads CAISEGGLENTGELFF.

This chain joins TRBV19 and TRBJ1-1; TCRdb outputs TRBD1, but without DNA this stays unchecked. The germline CDR1 and CDR2 sequences are LNHDA and SQIVND (reference sequence). This CDR3 comprises 15 residues. This chain's CDR3 is CASSPRTGGITEAFF.

The genes are TRBV6-5 and TRBJ2-7. This CDR3 comprises 14 residues. Germline-derived CDR1 and CDR2 are MNHEY and SVGAGI. The CDR3 protein is CASSYGVKSYEQYF.

CDR3: CASSQHWTSRGNEQFF. The rearrangement joins TRBV3-1 to TRBJ2-1; TCRdb gives TRBD2 as the D gene, but with no DNA this cannot be confirmed. The CDR3 covers 16 residues. The V gene's germline CDR1 is LGHDT and CDR2 YNNKEL (reference sequence).

The chain uses TRBV5-1 and TRBJ2-1. CDR1 SGHRS and CDR2 YFSETQ come from the germline V gene. The CDR3 has 12 residues. CDR3 residues: CASRDTHNEQFF.

The chain is built from TRBV5-1 and TRBJ2-7. The CDR3 length is 11 residues. Germline V gene data show CDR1 as SGHRS and CDR2 as YFSETQ. The CDR3 protein is CASSSVYEQYF.

This rearrangement joins TRBV4-3 to TRBJ2-1; the TCRdb call, TRBD2, lacks DNA for checking. From germline, CDR1 is LGHNA and CDR2 YSLEER. There are 13 residues in the CDR3. CDR3 loop: CASSQVGLDEQFF.

The chain's CDR3 is CASSAGGREGYEQYF. The chain couples TRBV9 to TRBJ2-7; TCRdb's D call of TRBD1 is untestable without DNA. Germline V gene data show CDR1 as SGDLS and CDR2 as YYNGEE. This CDR3 is 15 amino acids long.